Presented here are 2 T cell receptor beta chains from one specimen sequenced in a study of blood T cell repertoires in COVID-19. The data were produced by immunoSEQ multiplex PCR, yet TCRdb's version contains in-frame clones alone and is incomplete. The sample has about 190,000 clones; approximately 81% are singletons. The sequencing input was peripheral blood. The receptor source for this set is a woman aged 80 or older with active or convalescent COVID-19.

This chain links TRBV19 with TRBJ2-2; weak D call: TRBD2 (6 bases). The CDR3 length is 14 residues. Per germline, CDR1 LNHDA and CDR2 SQIVND (reference sequence). V was clipped by 0 bases and J by 7 bases, with 9 bases between them. This CDR3 is CASSIDRLGGELFF. In DNA form, the CDR3 reads TGTGCCAGTAGTATAGACAGACTAGGCGGGGAGCTGTTTTTT.

This sequence joins TRBV30 and TRBJ2-7; a possible D gene is TRBD2 (5 bases). The ends were cut back, 5 bases at V and 4 bases at J, with 18 bases in the middle. The CDR3 length is 14 residues. Germline values: CDR1 GTSNPN, CDR2 SVGIG (reference sequence). The CDR3 DNA sequence: TGTGCCTGGGCCAGGACTCTTCCCCCATACGAGCAGTACTTC. Protein: CAWARTLPPYEQYF.